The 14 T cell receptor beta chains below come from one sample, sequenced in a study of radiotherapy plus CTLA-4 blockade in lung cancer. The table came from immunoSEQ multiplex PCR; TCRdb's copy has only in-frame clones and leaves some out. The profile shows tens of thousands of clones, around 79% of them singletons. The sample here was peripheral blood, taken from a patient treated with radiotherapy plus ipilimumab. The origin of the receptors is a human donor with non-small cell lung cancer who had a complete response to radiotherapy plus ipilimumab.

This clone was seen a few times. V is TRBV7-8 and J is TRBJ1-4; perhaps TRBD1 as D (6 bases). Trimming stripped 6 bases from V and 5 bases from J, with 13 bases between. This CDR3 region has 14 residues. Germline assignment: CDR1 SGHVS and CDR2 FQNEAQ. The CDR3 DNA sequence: TGTGCCAGCAGGAAAGTGGGGGCGAATGAAAAACTGTTTTTT. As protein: CASRKVGANEKLFF.

In DNA, the CDR3 is TGTGCCTGGAGTCGGGACAGGCCCCATGGCTACACCTTC. Its translation: CAWSRDRPHGYTF. The gene calls are TRBV30 and TRBJ1-2; TRBD1 matches at 8 bases. Trimming took 2 bases from V and 6 from J; bases not matched to a gene: 5. The CDR3 has 13 residues. Germline V CDR1 and CDR2: GTSNPN, SVGIG (reference sequence).

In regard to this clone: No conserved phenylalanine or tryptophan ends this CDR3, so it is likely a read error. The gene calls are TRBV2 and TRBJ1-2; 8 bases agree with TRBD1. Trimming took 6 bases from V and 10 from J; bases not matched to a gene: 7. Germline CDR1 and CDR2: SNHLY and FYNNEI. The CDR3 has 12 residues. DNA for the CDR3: TGTGCCAGCAGCAACAGGGGGGCTTCCTACACCCTC. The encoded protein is CASSNRGASYTL.

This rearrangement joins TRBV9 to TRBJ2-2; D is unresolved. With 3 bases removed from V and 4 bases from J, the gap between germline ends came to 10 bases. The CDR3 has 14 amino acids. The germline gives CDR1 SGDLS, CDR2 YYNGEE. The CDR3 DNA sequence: TGTGCCAGCAGCGCGAGGCAGACCACCGGGGAGCTGTTTTTT. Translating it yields CASSARQTTGELFF.

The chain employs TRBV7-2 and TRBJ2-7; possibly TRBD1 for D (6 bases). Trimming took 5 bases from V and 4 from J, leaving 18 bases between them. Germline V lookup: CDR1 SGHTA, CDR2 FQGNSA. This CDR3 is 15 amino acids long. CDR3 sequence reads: CASSPVVRGPYEQYF. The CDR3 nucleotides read TGTGCCAGCAGCCCAGTGGTCAGGGGTCCTTACGAGCAGTACTTC.

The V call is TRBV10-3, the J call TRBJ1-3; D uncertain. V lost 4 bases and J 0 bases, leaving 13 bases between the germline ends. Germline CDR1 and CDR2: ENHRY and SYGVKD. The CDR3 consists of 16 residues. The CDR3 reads CAISASRGSSGNTIYF. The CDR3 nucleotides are TGTGCCATCAGTGCCTCACGGGGAAGCTCTGGAAACACCATATATTTT.

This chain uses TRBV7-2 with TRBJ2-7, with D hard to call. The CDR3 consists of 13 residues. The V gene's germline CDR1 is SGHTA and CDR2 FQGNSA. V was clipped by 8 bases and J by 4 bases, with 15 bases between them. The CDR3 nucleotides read TGTGCCAGCCCGCCGGCAGCTAGTTACGAGCAGTACGTC. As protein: CASPPAASYEQYV.

CDR3 in DNA: TGTGCCAGCAGTTCCGGACAGGGGGCCTATGAAGCTTTCTTT. Translated: CASSSGQGAYEAFF. V usage is TRBV5-6 and J usage is TRBJ1-1; 11 bases are shared with TRBD1. CDR3 length equals 14 residues. V lost 5 bases to trimming and J lost 7 bases; unmatched junction nucleotides: 7. Germline loops: CDR1 SGHDT, CDR2 YYEEEE.

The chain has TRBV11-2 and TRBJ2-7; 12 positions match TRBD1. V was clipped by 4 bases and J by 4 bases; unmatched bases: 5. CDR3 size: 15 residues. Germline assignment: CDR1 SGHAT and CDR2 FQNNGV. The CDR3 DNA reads TGTGCCAGCAGCTGGGGGACAGGGGGCGCGTACGAGCAGTACGTC. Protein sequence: CASSWGTGGAYEQYV.

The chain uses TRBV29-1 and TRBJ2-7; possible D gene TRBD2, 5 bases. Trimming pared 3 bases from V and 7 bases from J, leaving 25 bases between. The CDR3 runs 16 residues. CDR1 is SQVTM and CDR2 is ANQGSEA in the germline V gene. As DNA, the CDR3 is TGCAGCGTTGATGGACTGCCGGCGGCTAAGGTGCGGGAGCAGTACGTC. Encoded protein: CSVDGLPAAKVREQYV.

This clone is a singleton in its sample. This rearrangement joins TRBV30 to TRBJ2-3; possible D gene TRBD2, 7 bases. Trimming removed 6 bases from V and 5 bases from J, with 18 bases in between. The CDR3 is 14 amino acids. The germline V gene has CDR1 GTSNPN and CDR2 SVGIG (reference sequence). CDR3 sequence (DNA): TGTGCCTGTACGCGGGGGCCCTTGGTAGATACGCAGTATTTT. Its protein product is CACTRGPLVDTQYF.

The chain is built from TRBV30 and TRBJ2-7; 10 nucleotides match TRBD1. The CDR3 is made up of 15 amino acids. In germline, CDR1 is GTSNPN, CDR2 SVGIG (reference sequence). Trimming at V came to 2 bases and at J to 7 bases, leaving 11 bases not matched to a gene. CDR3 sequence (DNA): TGTGCCTGGAGTATTTACGGGACAGGGGATAGAGAGCAGTACTTC. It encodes CAWSIYGTGDREQYF. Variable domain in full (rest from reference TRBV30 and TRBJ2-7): SQTIHQWPATLVQPVGSPLSLECTVEGTSNPNLYWYRQAAGRGLQLLFYSVGIGQISSEVPQNLSASRPQDRQFILSSKKLLLSDSGFYLCAWSIYGTGDREQYFGPGTRLTVT.

CDR3 sequence (DNA): TGTGCCAGCAGCTTGCCGGGACAGAGAATTACCTACGAGCAGTACTTC. This gives the protein CASSLPGQRITYEQYF. V is TRBV5-4 and J is TRBJ2-7; 7 bases match TRBD1. This CDR3 has 16 amino acids. J gave up 2 bases and V 1 base, and 9 bases lay outside the gene matches. Germline CDR1 reads SGHNT; CDR2 reads YYREEE (reference sequence). Full variable domain (outside the CDR3, taken from reference TRBV5-4 and TRBJ2-7): ETGVTQSPTHLIKTRGQQVTLRCSSQSGHNTVSWYQQALGQGPQFIFQYYREEENGRGNFPPRFSGLQFPNYSSELNVNALELDDSALYLCASSLPGQRITYEQYFGPGTRLTVT.

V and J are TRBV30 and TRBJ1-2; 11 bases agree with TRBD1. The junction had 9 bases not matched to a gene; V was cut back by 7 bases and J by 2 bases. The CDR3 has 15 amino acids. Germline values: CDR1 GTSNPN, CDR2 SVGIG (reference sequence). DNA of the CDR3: TGTGCCTACCCGGACAGGGGGCGCGGAAACTATGGCTACACCTTC. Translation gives CAYPDRGRGNYGYTF.